Shown below are 19 T cell receptor beta chains from a single sample sequenced in a study of control samples from healthy donors and cancer patients. Libraries were prepared by immunoSEQ multiplex PCR; TCRdb keeps only in-frame clonotypes and omits some of them. The table has over 85,000 clones, around nine tenths seen once. The sequenced material came from PBMCs. Receptors were obtained from an older woman with lung cancer.

V is TRBV6-5 and J is TRBJ1-2; 7 bases map to TRBD1. Germline V gives CDR1 MNHEY, CDR2 SVGAGI. With 6 bases clipped from V and 4 bases from J, the junction kept 8 bases outside the gene matches. CDR3 length equals 14 residues. The CDR3 nucleotides read TGTGCCAGCAGGCACGACAGGGACGGCTATGGCTACACCTTC. Its protein is CASRHDRDGYGYTF.

V and J are TRBV10-3 and TRBJ1-5; D is unresolved. The CDR3 is made up of 13 amino acids. The ends were cut back, 5 bases at V and 5 bases at J, with 10 bases in the middle. CDR1 and CDR2 from the germline V gene are ENHRY and SYGVKD. CDR3: CAISISGDQPQHF. The CDR3 DNA sequence: TGTGCCATCAGTATCTCCGGAGATCAGCCCCAGCATTTT.

The CDR3 DNA reads TGTGCCAGCAGCGCTCCCCACTCTCAAGAGACCCAGTACTTC. It encodes CASSAPHSQETQYF. This chain links TRBV9 with TRBJ2-5; D is undetermined. V dropped 3 bases and J dropped 2 bases, with 11 bases sitting between them. This CDR3 region has 14 residues. The V gene's germline CDR1 is SGDLS and CDR2 YYNGEE.

The V gene is TRBV4-3, the J gene TRBJ2-7, with a possible D match to TRBD1 (6 bases). Trimming took 3 bases from V and 4 from J, leaving 10 bases between them. Germline V gene sequence: CDR1 LGHNA, CDR2 YSLEER. This CDR3 region has 13 residues. The chain's CDR3 is CASSQLRGYEQYF. The CDR3 bases are TGCGCCAGCAGCCAGCTCAGGGGTTACGAGCAGTACTTC.

This clone was seen a single time. CDR3 loop: CASSSARGSGHEQYF. The CDR3 coding sequence is TGCGCCAGCAGCTCCGCACGGGGCTCGGGGCACGAGCAGTACTTC. The chain couples TRBV5-1 to TRBJ2-7, with D perhaps assigned TRBD1 or TRBD2 (5 bases each). The CDR3 runs to 15 residues. The germline V and J ends were trimmed by 3 bases and 5 bases, with 18 bases remaining between them. Germline CDR1 reads SGHRS; CDR2 reads YFSETQ.

J is TRBJ2-6 and V is TRBV5-6; no clear D gene. The CDR3 sequence is 17 residues long. The germline CDR1 and CDR2 sequences are SGHDT and YYEEEE. V was shortened by 0 bases and J by 0 bases, with 10 bases between the two germline ends. The CDR3 nucleotides are TGTGCCAGCAGCTTGGTGGGCAGGAGCTCTGGGGCCAACGTCCTGACTTTC. Translating gives CASSLVGRSSGANVLTF.

In its sample, this clone was seen once. This chain links TRBV11-3 with TRBJ1-1; D call uncertain. Trimming took off 3 bases at V and 4 bases at J, with 6 bases between the two ends. This CDR3 has 12 amino acids. Germline CDR1 SGHNT, CDR2 YENEEA. CDR3 amino acids: CASSFGPTEAFF. Here the CDR3 DNA reads TGTGCCAGCAGCTTCGGTCCCACTGAAGCTTTCTTT.

The genes are TRBV5-5 and TRBJ1-2; 7 positions agree with TRBD1. After removal of 0 bases from V and 3 bases from J, the junction contained 8 bases not matched to a gene. CDR3 length: 16 residues. The germline CDR1 and CDR2 sequences are SGHKS and YYEKEE (reference sequence). The CDR3 loop reads CASSLDRGLVDYGYTF. In DNA, the CDR3 is TGTGCCAGCAGCTTGGACAGGGGCCTCGTGGACTATGGCTACACCTTC.

The chain recombines TRBV7-6 with TRBJ2-1; TRBD2 matches at 10 bases. This CDR3 region has 15 residues. V lost 4 bases, J lost 4 bases, and 4 bases stayed unmatched. Germline-derived CDR1 and CDR2 are SGHVS and FNYEAQ. CDR3 region: CASSSTSGEYNEQFF. The CDR3 DNA is TGTGCCAGCAGCTCAACTAGCGGGGAGTACAATGAGCAGTTCTTC.

V and J are TRBV11-3 and TRBJ2-7; D might be TRBD1 (5 bases). Germline assignment: CDR1 SGHNT and CDR2 YENEEA. The CDR3 contains 13 residues. Trimming removed 5 bases at V and 3 bases at J, with 11 bases between. CDR3 sequence (DNA): TGTGCCAGCAGCCCCCTGGACAACTACGAGCAGTACTTC. Its protein product is CASSPLDNYEQYF.

The chain has TRBV5-1 and TRBJ1-2, with 9 bases fitting TRBD1. J gave up 5 bases and V 7 bases, and 12 bases lay outside the gene matches. Germline CDR1 reads SGHRS; CDR2 reads YFSETQ. CDR3 length: 15 amino acids. The CDR3 reads CASSISGTGNYGYTF. CDR3 coding DNA: TGCGCCAGCTCAATTTCCGGGACAGGGAATTATGGCTACACCTTC.

The chain has TRBV19 and TRBJ2-3, with D unresolved. Germline V lookup: CDR1 LNHDA, CDR2 SQIVND (reference sequence). The CDR3 has 13 residues. V lost 3 bases to trimming and J lost 1 base, with 5 bases between them. The chain's CDR3 is CASSIVGTDTQYF. Written as DNA, the CDR3 is TGTGCCAGTAGTATCGTGGGCACAGATACGCAGTATTTT. The variable domain in full, completed from reference TRBV19 and TRBJ2-3, reads DGGITQSPKYLFRKEGQNVTLSCEQNLNHDAMYWYRQDPGQGLRLIYYSQIVNDFQKGDIAEGYSVSREKKESFPLTVTSAQKNPTAFYLCASSIVGTDTQYFGPGTRLTVL.

This clone was detected once. The V and J genes are TRBV5-1 and TRBJ1-5; TRBD1 agrees at 8 bases. This CDR3 is 14 amino acids long. Per the germline V gene, CDR1 is SGHRS and CDR2 is YFSETQ. The ends lost 0 bases at V and 5 bases at J; junction bases unmatched: 1. The CDR3 spells CASSLDRGDQPQHF. The CDR3 DNA reads as TGCGCCAGCAGCTTGGACAGGGGGGATCAGCCCCAGCATTTT.

J is TRBJ1-3 and V is TRBV2, with D hard to call. The V end lost 4 bases, the J end lost 6 bases, and 10 bases lay between the germline ends. The germline CDR1 and CDR2 sequences are SNHLY and FYNNEI. The CDR3 consists of 13 residues. The CDR3, as DNA: TGTGCCAGCAGTGCCAGGCTGGAAAACACCATATATTTT. Protein: CASSARLENTIYF.

This rearrangement joins TRBV19 to TRBJ1-3; D is uncertain. Trimming left V 7 bases short and J 0 bases short, with 10 bases between. CDR1 is LNHDA and CDR2 is SQIVND in the germline V gene (reference sequence). This CDR3 is built from 14 residues. Here the CDR3 DNA reads TGTGCCAGTATGAAAGAGTTCTCTGGAAACACCATATATTTT. It is translated as CASMKEFSGNTIYF.

The chain joins TRBV29-1 to TRBJ2-7; D is unresolved. The CDR3 has 12 residues. CDR1 is SQVTM and CDR2 is ANQGSEA in the germline V gene. V lost 6 bases and J lost 4, with 13 bases in between. The CDR3 DNA reads as TGCAGCGTGCACTCCGACACATACGAGCAGTACTTC. Translating gives CSVHSDTYEQYF.

The chain has TRBV9 and TRBJ1-6; TRBD1 agrees at 7 bases. The CDR3 has 16 amino acids. V dropped 0 bases and J dropped 7; count of bases not matched to a gene: 7. Germline CDR1 reads SGDLS; CDR2 reads YYNGEE. The CDR3 spells CASSVGQGGWNSPLHF. The CDR3 DNA reads TGTGCCAGCAGCGTAGGGCAGGGGGGATGGAATTCACCCCTCCACTTT.

The gene calls are TRBV7-9 and TRBJ2-2, with unresolved D. Germline V gene sequence: CDR1 SEHNR, CDR2 FQNEAQ (reference sequence). The CDR3 sequence is 15 residues long. Deletions cut 3 bases from V and 5 bases from J, with 13 bases between. CDR3 DNA sequence: TGTGCCAGCAGCTTTAACACTGATTGGACCGGGGAGCTGTTTTTT. Translating it yields CASSFNTDWTGELFF.

This clone appeared once. This chain connects TRBV29-1 to TRBJ2-1; 7 bases fit TRBD1. The CDR3 consists of 14 residues. CDR1 SQVTM and CDR2 ANQGSEA come from the germline V gene. Trimming cost V 4 bases and J 0 bases; bases outside gene matches: 3. CDR3 nucleotide sequence: TGCAGCGTTGGGACAGGTTCCTCCTACAATGAGCAGTTCTTC. It specifies CSVGTGSSYNEQFF.